These 7 T cell receptor beta chains were sequenced from one sample in a study of Graves' ophthalmopathy and Graves' hyperthyroidism. TCR beta CDR3 amplification used RNA transcripts. Amplification began with first-round RT-PCR using HTBI primers, then second-round multiplex PCR was performed. TCRdb used MiXCR to reprocess the multiplex PCR reads, holding one entry per CDR3 protein. The sample lists 220,000 or so distinct CDR3 sequences; 20% to 25% were seen once. The sequencing input was peripheral blood. These receptors were obtained from a woman aged 50 to 60 with Graves' ophthalmopathy.

This clonotype occurred many times. CDR3 residues: CSAGTGSNQPQHF. CDR3 nucleotide sequence: TGCAGCGCCGGGACAGGGAGCAATCAGCCCCAGCATTTT. The V call is TRBV29-1, the J call TRBJ1-5, with 9 positions matching TRBD1. The CDR3 has 13 residues. Germline V lookup: CDR1 SQVTM, CDR2 ANQGSEA. V lost 7 bases, J lost 1 base, and 2 bases stayed unmatched.

The table lists this clonotype with many counts. This chain uses TRBV5-1 with TRBJ1-1; D is ambiguous. Germline loops: CDR1 SGHRS, CDR2 YFSETQ. V was trimmed by 4 bases and J by 10 bases, leaving 17 bases between them. This CDR3 region has 13 residues. The CDR3 nucleotides read TGCGCCAGCAGCGGAACAGCGACCGAGGCAGCTTTCTTT. Amino acid sequence: CASSGTATEAAFF.

In its sample, this clonotype was seen many times. Written as DNA, the CDR3 is TGTGCCAGCAGTAGGACCCGTCGAGCTAACTATGGCTACACCTTC. It codes for CASSRTRRANYGYTF. This chain connects TRBV12-3 or TRBV12-4 to TRBJ1-2; D is unresolved. This CDR3 spans 15 amino acids. Trimming removed 5 bases from V and 0 bases from J, with 13 bases in between.

This clonotype has ten or more counts. This chain joins TRBV5-1 and TRBJ2-7; no firm D call. The CDR3 is 12 residues long. The ends were cut back, 0 bases at V and 5 bases at J, with 6 bases in the middle. Germline lookup yields CDR1 SGHRS and CDR2 YFSETQ. CDR3 amino acids: CASSLGIDEQYF. The CDR3 nucleotides are TGCGCCAGCAGCTTGGGGATCGACGAGCAGTACTTC.

This clonotype was seen repeatedly, ten times or more. The chain links TRBV6-1 to TRBJ1-1, with 7 bases aligning to TRBD1. From germline, CDR1 is MNHNS and CDR2 SASEGT. V was pared by 5 bases and J by 5 bases, with 5 bases of the junction left unmatched. This CDR3 comprises 13 residues. The CDR3 sequence is CASSPLQGTEAFF. The CDR3 region has the DNA TGTGCCAGCAGTCCTCTACAGGGGACTGAAGCTTTCTTT.

This clonotype has at least ten counts. CDR3 region: CASSQRGRDTEAFF. For the CDR3, the DNA is TGCGCCAGCAGCCAACGCGGCAGGGACACTGAAGCTTTCTTT. The rearrangement joins TRBV4-1 to TRBJ1-1, with a tentative D call TRBD1 (5 bases). V lost 2 bases and J lost 3, with 10 bases in between. This CDR3 is 14 amino acids long. The germline gives CDR1 MGHRA, CDR2 YSYEKL.

The chain combines TRBV20-1 with TRBJ1-1; TRBD1 is a possible D gene (5 bases). Germline CDR1 DFQATT, CDR2 SNEGSKA (reference sequence). The V end lost 3 bases, the J end lost 1 base, and 12 bases lay between the germline ends. CDR3 length: 14 residues. The CDR3 DNA reads TGCAGTGCTAGGGGGCCAACTACGAACACTGAAGCTTTCTTT. Protein: CSARGPTTNTEAFF.